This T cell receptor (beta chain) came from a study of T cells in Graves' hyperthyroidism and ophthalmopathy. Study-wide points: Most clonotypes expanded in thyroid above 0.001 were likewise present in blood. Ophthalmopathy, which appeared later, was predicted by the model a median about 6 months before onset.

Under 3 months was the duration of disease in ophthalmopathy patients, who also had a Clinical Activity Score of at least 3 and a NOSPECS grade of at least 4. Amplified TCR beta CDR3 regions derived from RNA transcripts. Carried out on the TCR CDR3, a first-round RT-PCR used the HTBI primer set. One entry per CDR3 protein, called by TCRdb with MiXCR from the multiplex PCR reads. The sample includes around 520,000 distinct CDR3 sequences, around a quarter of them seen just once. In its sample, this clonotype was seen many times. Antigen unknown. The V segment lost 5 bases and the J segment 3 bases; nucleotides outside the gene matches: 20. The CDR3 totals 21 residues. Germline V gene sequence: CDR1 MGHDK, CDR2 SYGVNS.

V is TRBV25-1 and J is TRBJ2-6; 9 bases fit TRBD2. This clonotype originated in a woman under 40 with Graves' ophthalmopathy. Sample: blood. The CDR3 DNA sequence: TGTGCCAGCAGTACTTTGGGGGCTCGAGGCGGGGGGGCCTTTGGGGCCAACGTCCTGACTTTC. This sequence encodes CASSTLGARGGGAFGANVLTF.